This note documents a single TCR beta chain sequence. Its antigen remains unidentified. The germline V gene encodes CDR1 MNHEY and CDR2 SMNVEV (reference sequence). The CDR3 spans 15 residues. V was trimmed by 5 bases and J by 6 bases, leaving 20 bases between them. Assay used: immunoSEQ multiplex PCR; TCRdb lists only in-frame clones, some missing. The data contain roughly 120,000 clones, about 82% of them singletons. These donors were members of the roughly 120-subject validation cohort, a group separate from the roughly 670-subject first cohort. These data are taken from a study of cytomegalovirus exposure and HLA in healthy donors. Background on the study: According to later analysis, the same platform produced the 120 validation and approximately 700 first-cohort repertoires. The study, taken as a whole, reports: While the bulk of TCR sequences proved rare, some public TCRs turned up in many donors. TCR clusters originating in the first cohort tended to co-occur in the 120 validation repertoires, according to a later analysis.

This rearrangement joins TRBV27 to TRBJ2-7, with a tentative D call TRBD1 (6 bases). The sequencing input was PBMCs. This sequence originates from a man aged 18 to 29 in good health and CMV-seronegative. CDR3 region: CASSLRQAQAGEQYF. The CDR3 DNA follows: TGTGCCAGCAGTCTCAGACAGGCCCAGGCCGGCGAGCAGTACTTC.